This record looks at one T cell receptor beta chain sequence and its context. What it binds is unknown. CDR3 length: 13 residues. V dropped 8 bases and J dropped 2 bases, with 10 bases sitting between them. The V gene's germline CDR1 is MNHEY and CDR2 SMNVEV (reference sequence). Related graft donors supplied nonmyeloablative bone marrow transplants, and mixed chimerism was transient. Unstimulated regulatory T cells (CD4+CD25+CD127-), CD4+CD25- non-regulatory cells, CD4 and CD8 cells were FACS-sorted from thawed PBMCs. This sample was included in a study of Tregs in tolerant kidney transplant recipients. Whole-study findings and limits: Donor-specific Treg expansion exceeded global Treg expansion in tolerant patients, suggesting antigen drive. Nucleotide sequences could not be compared across some patients' samples due to primer changes.

The assay was immunoSEQ multiplex PCR, and TCRdb's table has in-frame clones only and misses some. The profile covers around 64,000 clones, with approximately 87% appearing a single time and around 4.1% taken by the ten largest. The sample here was CD4+ T cells from blood (PBMCs), taken 6 months after the transplant. The chain is built from TRBV27 and TRBJ2-4, with D perhaps matching TRBD1 (6 bases). The receptor's source is a human patient who received a combined kidney and bone marrow transplant. Some T cells here may be from the graft donor. CDR3 amino acids: CASLRGTKNIQYF. CDR3 coding DNA: TGTGCCAGCCTCAGGGGAACCAAAAACATTCAGTACTTC.